This record concerns one T cell receptor beta chain sequence. The antigen remains undetermined. A read error may account for a junction end that differs from germline. Prepared libraries of TCR beta cDNA carried unique molecular identifiers. Using its own MiXCR run on the PCR reads, TCRdb lists one record per CDR3 protein. The sample lists some 690,000 distinct CDR3 sequences; roughly three fifths were seen once. This record belongs to a study of post-analysis software for immune sequencing data. General study points: There were a handful of TRBV segments more frequent in patients than controls, and TRBV5-6, TRBV5-1 and TRBV20-1 were among them.

The CDR3 is made up of 17 amino acids. The V gene's germline CDR1 is SGHAT and CDR2 FQNNGV. The sequencing input was blood. The sequence derives from a girl between 2 and 10 years old with multiple sclerosis. The chain employs TRBV11-2 and TRBJ1-6; 7 nucleotides match TRBD1. CDR3 in DNA: TGTGCCAGCAGCGCCAAGGGACAGAGACACTACAATTCGCCCCTCCACTTT. Encoded protein: CASSAKGQRHYNSPLHF.